The present entry profiles one T cell receptor beta chain with its context. Its antigen remains unknown. TCRdb itself ran the 5' RACE reads through MiXCR, one entry per CDR3 protein. This sample yields a few hundred thousand distinct CDR3 sequences, of which around a tenth are seen a single time; 3% belongs to the top ten. Germline CDR1 and CDR2: DFQATT and SNEGSKA (reference sequence). V was shortened by 2 bases and J by 2 bases, with 6 bases between the two germline ends. The CDR3 consists of 12 residues. These data belong to a study of identical twins. Broader study findings: Fewer insertions characterized abundant cord blood beta clonotypes, whereas memory repertoires showed none. Twins' surplus sharing was weaker for beta out-of-frame sequences. Invariant populations such as MAIT and iNKT cells could partly muddle zero-insertion analyses.

The data also belong to a second study, concerning yellow fever vaccine responses in identical twins.

The sample taken for sequencing was PBMCs. V and J are TRBV20-1 and TRBJ1-2; D is unclear. The TCR sequence derives from a woman between 18 and 29 years old in good health. For the CDR3, the DNA is TGCAGTGCTAGAAACGGGAACTATGGCTACACCTTC. Translating it yields CSARNGNYGYTF.